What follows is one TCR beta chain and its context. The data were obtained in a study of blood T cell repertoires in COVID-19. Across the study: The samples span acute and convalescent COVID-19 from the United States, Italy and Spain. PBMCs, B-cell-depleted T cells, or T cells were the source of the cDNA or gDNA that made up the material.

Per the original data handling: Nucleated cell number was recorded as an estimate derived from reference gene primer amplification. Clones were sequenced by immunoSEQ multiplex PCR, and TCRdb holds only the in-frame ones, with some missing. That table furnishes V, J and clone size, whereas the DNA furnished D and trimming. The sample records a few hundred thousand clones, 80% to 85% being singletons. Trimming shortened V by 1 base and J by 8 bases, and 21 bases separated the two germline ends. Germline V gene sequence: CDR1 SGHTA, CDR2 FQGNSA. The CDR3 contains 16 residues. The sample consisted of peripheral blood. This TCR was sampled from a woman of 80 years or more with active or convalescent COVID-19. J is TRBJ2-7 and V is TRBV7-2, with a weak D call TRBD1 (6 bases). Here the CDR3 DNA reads TGTGCCAGCAGCTTAGTTGCCGACAGGACCTCTGTGCAGCAGTACTTC. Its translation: CASSLVADRTSVQQYF.